Listed below are T cell receptor beta chains from one sample, sequenced in a study of T cells in tuberculosis. TCRdb's table, derived via immunoSEQ multiplex PCR, lists solely in-frame clones and lacks some. The table records approximately 100,000 clones, roughly 91% of them present only once. The sample was CD1b-GMM tetramer-negative cells sorted from PBMCs. The receptors were sampled from an adult woman with latent tuberculosis. The CDR3 runs from the conserved cysteine through the conserved F or W. D genes are given only for firm matches. Clone size, where shown, is once, few, many, or a class for clones that have expanded.

abundance	v_gene	d_gene	j_gene	CDR3aa	CDR3nt
-	TRBV25-1	-	TRBJ1-1	CASSRGGFTEAFF	TGTGCCAGCAGCCGTGGGGGCTTCACTGAAGCTTTCTTT
-	TRBV5-4	-	TRBJ2-3	CASSPGRGPTDTQYF	TGTGCCAGCAGCCCGGGGCGGGGGCCAACAGATACGCAGTATTTT
-	TRBV7-9	TRBD1	TRBJ1-3	CASRPGQGTGNTIYF	TGTGCCAGCAGACCGGGACAGGGGACTGGAAACACCATATATTTT
-	TRBV7-8	-	TRBJ2-5	CASSLVRGGGETQYF	TGTGCCAGCAGCTTAGTAAGGGGAGGCGGAGAGACCCAGTACTTC
-	TRBV29-1	TRBD1	TRBJ1-2	CSADRRGEYNGYTF	TGCAGCGCCGACCGCAGGGGGGAGTACAATGGCTACACCTTC
-	TRBV5-1	TRBD1	TRBJ2-3	CASSSLGQGSSTDTQYF	TGCGCCAGCAGCTCCCTTGGACAGGGAAGTAGCACAGATACGCAGTATTTT
-	TRBV18	-	TRBJ1-1	CASSPQQGMNTEAFF	TGTGCCAGCTCACCACAACAGGGTATGAACACTGAAGCTTTCTTT
-	TRBV30	-	TRBJ1-3	CAWSGGSGNTIYF	TGTGCCTGGAGTGGAGGGTCGGGAAACACCATATATTTT
once	TRBV2	TRBD1	TRBJ1-1	CASTRRGGLMTEAFF	TGTGCCAGCACTCGCCGAGGGGGCTTAATGACTGAAGCTTTCTTT
-	TRBV7-9	-	TRBJ2-3	CASSPIGSRALDTQYF	TGTGCCAGCAGCCCCATTGGGTCCAGGGCTCTCGATACGCAGTATTTT
-	TRBV7-9	TRBD1	TRBJ1-1	CASSLRVNADRPTEAFF	TGTGCCAGCAGCTTACGCGTCAATGCGGACAGGCCCACTGAAGCTTTCTTT
-	TRBV5-1	-	TRBJ2-2	CASTTENTGELFF	TGCGCCAGCACGACAGAGAACACCGGGGAGCTGTTTTTT
-	TRBV10-2	TRBD1	TRBJ1-1	CASSIQGAEAFF	TGCGCCAGCAGTATACAGGGGGCTGAAGCTTTCTTT
-	TRBV18	-	TRBJ2-3	CASSPVFPGTDTQYF	TGTGCCAGCTCACCAGTATTCCCCGGCACAGATACGCAGTATTTT
-	TRBV29-1	TRBD1	TRBJ2-7	CSAYAVRDRGPSSYEQYF	TGCAGCGCTTACGCTGTACGGGACAGGGGACCCTCTTCCTACGAGCAGTACTTC
-	TRBV7-6	TRBD1	TRBJ2-1	CASSLDNAGTAPFF	TGTGCCAGCAGCTTAGATAACGCCGGGACAGCCCCGTTCTTC
-	TRBV18	-	TRBJ2-3	CASTGRGGTDTQYF	TGTGCCAGCACAGGGAGGGGAGGCACAGATACGCAGTATTTT
-	TRBV27	-	TRBJ1-1	CATKTGTEAFF	TGTGCCACCAAAACGGGGACTGAAGCTTTCTTT
-	TRBV19	-	TRBJ1-3	CASYTGHLGNTIYF	TGTGCCAGTTACACGGGACACCTTGGAAACACCATATATTTT
-	TRBV10-3	-	TRBJ2-7	CAISETPTGTYEQYF	TGTGCCATCAGTGAAACCCCAACGGGTACCTACGAGCAGTACTTC
-	TRBV7-9	TRBD1	TRBJ1-2	CASSLDRGYSGYTF	TGTGCCAGCAGCTTAGACAGGGGTTACAGCGGCTACACCTTC
-	TRBV5-1	TRBD1	TRBJ2-2	CASSWPPGTATGELFF	TGCGCCAGCAGCTGGCCGCCCGGGACAGCAACCGGGGAGCTGTTTTTT
-	TRBV2	-	TRBJ1-5	CASRGQLYSNQPQHF	TGTGCCAGCAGGGGACAACTCTATAGCAATCAGCCCCAGCATTTT
-	TRBV7-9	TRBD1	TRBJ2-7	CASSDQTTGSYYEQYF	TGTGCCAGCAGCGACCAAACGACAGGGTCGTACTACGAGCAGTACTTC
-	TRBV2	TRBD2	TRBJ2-7	CASSDGGGASYEQYF	TGTGCCAGCAGTGATGGCGGGGGGGCGTCCTACGAGCAGTACTTC
-	TRBV25-1	TRBD2	TRBJ2-1	CASRGLAGGSSYNEQFF	TGTGCCAGCAGAGGACTAGCGGGGGGGAGCTCCTACAATGAGCAGTTCTTC
-	TRBV11-3	TRBD2	TRBJ2-7	CASSGGGSPYEQYF	TGTGCCAGCAGCGGAGGCGGGAGCCCCTACGAGCAGTACTTC
-	TRBV6-1	-	TRBJ1-2	CASRGTEHGYTF	TGTGCCAGCAGGGGCACGGAACATGGCTACACCTTC
-	TRBV27	TRBD2	TRBJ2-3	CASSFRQGATSGGTQYF	TGTGCCAGCAGTTTCCGACAGGGGGCCACTAGCGGGGGGACGCAGTATTTT
-	TRBV2	-	TRBJ2-3	CASSEGGSAGRTDTQYF	TGTGCCAGCAGTGAAGGAGGGTCGGCAGGCCGCACAGATACGCAGTATTTT
-	TRBV21-1	-	TRBJ1-4	CASSKEVRKEKLFF	TGTGCCAGCAGCAAAGAGGTCAGGAAAGAAAAACTGTTTTTT
-	TRBV6-4	TRBD1	TRBJ1-1	CASSESGGTEAFF	TGTGCCAGCAGTGAGTCAGGGGGAACTGAAGCTTTCTTT
-	TRBV10-3	-	TRBJ2-1	CAISTPGPPGNEQFF	TGTGCCATCAGTACTCCGGGTCCTCCTGGGAATGAGCAGTTCTTC
once	TRBV6-5	TRBD2	TRBJ2-3	CASSFSGASTDTQYF	TGTGCCAGCAGTTTCAGCGGGGCCAGCACAGATACGCAGTATTTT
-	TRBV29-1	-	TRBJ1-2	CSANSGTKGGYTF	TGCAGCGCCAACTCCGGGACAAAGGGAGGCTACACCTTC
few	TRBV7-9	-	TRBJ2-2	CAIQEGNTGELFF	TGTGCCATCCAGGAGGGGAACACCGGGGAGCTGTTTTTT
once	TRBV5-1	-	TRBJ1-6	CASRVDSNSPLHF	TGCGCCAGCAGGGTGGACAGTAATTCACCCCTCCACTTT
-	TRBV9	TRBD1	TRBJ2-1	CASSVPSGTGGAGNEQFF	TGTGCCAGCAGCGTCCCCTCCGGGACAGGGGGCGCAGGGAATGAGCAGTTCTTC
-	TRBV30	TRBD1	TRBJ2-1	CAAGQGFGQFF	TGTGCCGCGGGACAGGGTTTTGGGCAGTTCTTC
-	TRBV27	TRBD1	TRBJ1-2	CATTASGQGAAGYTF	TGTGCCACCACGGCCTCGGGACAGGGGGCCGCTGGCTACACCTTC
-	TRBV7-6	TRBD1	TRBJ1-5	CASSLGTGYQPQHF	TGTGCCAGCAGCTTAGGGACAGGGTATCAGCCCCAGCATTTT
-	TRBV6-1	TRBD1	TRBJ2-7	CASSPTGFYYEQYF	TGTGCCAGCAGTCCGACAGGGTTCTACTACGAGCAGTACTTC
-	TRBV6-5	-	TRBJ1-1	CASSYSGRYRTEAFF	TGTGCCAGCAGTTACTCGGGGAGGTATAGGACTGAAGCTTTCTTT
once	TRBV6-1	-	TRBJ2-7	CASSGKQGVQSYEQYF	TGTGCCAGCAGTGGAAAACAGGGTGTTCAGAGCTACGAGCAGTACTTC
-	TRBV6-1	TRBD1	TRBJ2-7	CASRGRDRGSYEQYF	TGTGCCAGCAGAGGCCGGGACAGGGGATCTTACGAGCAGTACTTC
-	TRBV15	TRBD1	TRBJ2-2	CATSRDRQGPLAGELFF	TGTGCCACCAGCAGAGATCGACAGGGCCCTTTAGCCGGGGAGCTGTTTTTT
once	TRBV6-5	-	TRBJ2-7	CASSYSRTDSYEQYF	TGTGCCAGCAGTTACTCCCGGACTGACTCCTACGAGCAGTACTTC
-	TRBV5-6	TRBD1	TRBJ2-2	CASSIGQGSFSGELFF	TGTGCCAGCAGCATAGGACAGGGCAGTTTCTCCGGGGAGCTGTTTTTT
-	TRBV6-1	-	TRBJ1-2	CASSETGGSDGYTF	TGTGCCAGCAGTGAAACGGGGGGGTCTGATGGCTACACCTTC
-	TRBV6-4	TRBD2	TRBJ2-3	CASSKTSGASTDTQYF	TGTGCCAGCAGTAAGACTAGCGGGGCAAGCACAGATACGCAGTATTTT
-	TRBV9	-	TRBJ1-2	CASSVAGNYGYTF	TGTGCCAGCAGCGTAGCAGGGAACTATGGCTACACCTTC
-	TRBV20-1	-	TRBJ2-1	CSARSRNEQFF	TGCAGTGCTAGGTCTAGAAATGAGCAGTTCTTC
-	TRBV5-1	-	TRBJ2-6	CASSLLQVNSGANVLTF	TGCGCCAGCAGCTTGTTACAGGTGAACTCTGGGGCCAACGTCCTGACTTTC
-	TRBV30	TRBD1	TRBJ1-2	CAGVGQGDYGYTF	TGTGCCGGGGTTGGACAGGGGGACTATGGCTACACCTTC